This TCR beta chain was found in a study of cytomegalovirus exposure and HLA in healthy donors. As for the study in general: A prior analysis found some 110 million unique TCR beta sequences from around 180 million T cells.

V shed 5 bases and J 5 bases; nucleotides not matched to a gene: 5. This CDR3 has 13 residues. Germline CDR1 and CDR2: SEHNR and FQNEAQ (reference sequence). The PCR contained 60 Vbeta and 13 Jbeta primers. Produced via immunoSEQ multiplex PCR; TCRdb's table is partial and in-frame only. The data show 120,000 to 150,000 clones, under 80% seen once. The sequence derives from a male donor in good health and CMV-seronegative. The source material was PBMCs. The V gene is TRBV7-9, the J gene TRBJ2-5, with 7 positions matching TRBD2. The CDR3 here is CASSPSGKETQYF. In DNA form, the CDR3 reads TGTGCCAGCAGCCCTAGCGGTAAGGAGACCCAGTACTTC.